The rows below give T cell receptor beta chains drawn from one sample of a study of T cell responses to AZD1222 COVID-19 vaccine. Profiling relied on immunoSEQ multiplex PCR, and the TCRdb table lists in-frame clones only, not all of them. The data contain over 110,000 clones, just under 95% of them singletons. Sequencing used peripheral blood, obtained on day 0 of AZD1222 vaccination. All receptors come from an adult in good health. CDR3s include the opening cysteine and the closing phenylalanine or tryptophan. The order of the fields is V gene, D gene, clone size, J gene, CDR3 protein, CDR3 DNA. D genes are given only for firm matches. Expanded clones get a size class; other rows say once, few or many, or leave the size out.

V gene: TRBV30; D gene: TRBD1; clone size: -; J gene: TRBJ1-4; CDR3 protein: CAWTSGTANEKLFF; CDR3 DNA: TGTGCCTGGACTTCCGGGACAGCAAATGAAAAACTGTTTTTT
V gene: TRBV23-1; D gene: -; clone size: once; J gene: TRBJ1-5; CDR3 protein: CASLRDFSNQPQHF; CDR3 DNA: TGCGCCAGTCTCCGGGATTTTAGCAATCAGCCCCAGCATTTT
V gene: TRBV6-5; D gene: TRBD1; clone size: -; J gene: TRBJ2-5; CDR3 protein: CASSWTGWETQYF; CDR3 DNA: TGTGCCAGCAGCTGGACAGGGTGGGAGACCCAGTACTTC
V gene: TRBV7-2; D gene: -; clone size: -; J gene: TRBJ1-6; CDR3 protein: CASSLGGDSYNSPLHF; CDR3 DNA: TGTGCCAGCAGCCTAGGGGGTGATTCCTATAATTCACCCCTCCACTTT
V gene: TRBV18; D gene: -; clone size: once; J gene: TRBJ2-1; CDR3 protein: CASSPRQLGTGHEQFF; CDR3 DNA: TGTGCCAGCTCACCAAGACAGCTTGGGACTGGACATGAGCAGTTCTTC
V gene: TRBV11-2; D gene: -; clone size: -; J gene: TRBJ1-4; CDR3 protein: CASSLTRSNEKLFF; CDR3 DNA: TGTGCCAGCAGCTTAACGAGGAGCAATGAAAAACTGTTTTTT
V gene: TRBV7-8; D gene: TRBD2; clone size: -; J gene: TRBJ2-7; CDR3 protein: CASSLKQRRGLTYEQYF; CDR3 DNA: TGTGCCAGCAGCTTAAAGCAGCGGCGGGGACTAACCTACGAGCAGTACTTC
V gene: TRBV19; D gene: -; clone size: -; J gene: TRBJ1-1; CDR3 protein: CASSITRLNWNTEAFF; CDR3 DNA: TGTGCCAGTAGTATAACCCGCCTAAATTGGAACACTGAAGCTTTCTTT
V gene: TRBV4-1; D gene: -; clone size: -; J gene: TRBJ2-3; CDR3 protein: CASSHPLKGRTDTQYF; CDR3 DNA: TGCGCCAGCAGCCATCCCCTCAAGGGGCGGACAGATACGCAGTATTTT
V gene: TRBV11-3; D gene: -; clone size: -; J gene: TRBJ2-1; CDR3 protein: CASSLGGPGNEQFF; CDR3 DNA: TGTGCCAGCAGCTTAGGGGGACCCGGGAATGAGCAGTTCTTC
V gene: TRBV27; D gene: -; clone size: -; J gene: TRBJ2-3; CDR3 protein: CASTLHTQSTDTQYF; CDR3 DNA: TGTGCCAGCACTTTACATACTCAGTCCACAGATACGCAGTATTTT
V gene: TRBV4-1; D gene: -; clone size: -; J gene: TRBJ1-5; CDR3 protein: CASSRGTSNNQPQHF; CDR3 DNA: TGCGCCAGCAGCCGAGGGACGTCCAATAATCAGCCCCAGCATTTT
V gene: TRBV27; D gene: -; clone size: -; J gene: TRBJ1-2; CDR3 protein: CASSLIGRRGGAGYTF; CDR3 DNA: TGTGCCAGCAGTTTAATCGGTCGGAGAGGGGGGGCTGGCTACACCTTC
V gene: TRBV11-2; D gene: -; clone size: -; J gene: TRBJ2-3; CDR3 protein: CASSLDLSIGVNTQYF; CDR3 DNA: TGTGCCAGCAGCTTAGATCTTAGCATTGGGGTCAATACGCAGTATTTT
V gene: TRBV28; D gene: TRBD1; clone size: -; J gene: TRBJ2-1; CDR3 protein: CASSSVTGAYNEQFF; CDR3 DNA: TGTGCCAGCAGTTCTGTGACAGGGGCCTACAATGAGCAGTTCTTC
V gene: TRBV27; D gene: -; clone size: -; J gene: TRBJ1-2; CDR3 protein: CASHSGSPLRGYTF; CDR3 DNA: TGTGCCAGCCACTCCGGGTCGCCTCTGAGGGGCTACACCTTC
V gene: TRBV7-9; D gene: -; clone size: once; J gene: TRBJ2-7; CDR3 protein: CASSLGRSLEQYF; CDR3 DNA: TGTGCCAGCAGCCTCGGACGGTCCCTCGAGCAGTACTTC
V gene: TRBV5-1; D gene: -; clone size: -; J gene: TRBJ2-5; CDR3 protein: CASSLASQVETQYF; CDR3 DNA: TGCGCCAGCAGCTTGGCCTCGCAGGTGGAGACCCAGTACTTC
V gene: TRBV5-1; D gene: -; clone size: -; J gene: TRBJ2-3; CDR3 protein: CASSLESTDTQYF; CDR3 DNA: TGCGCCAGCAGCTTAGAGAGCACAGATACGCAGTATTTT
V gene: TRBV6-1; D gene: -; clone size: -; J gene: TRBJ1-2; CDR3 protein: CASSERQGIVYGYTF; CDR3 DNA: TGTGCCAGCAGTGAACGGCAGGGGATCGTTTATGGCTACACCTTC
V gene: TRBV18; D gene: -; clone size: -; J gene: TRBJ1-1; CDR3 protein: CASSPAGEGTEAFF; CDR3 DNA: TGTGCCAGCTCACCAGCAGGGGAGGGCACTGAAGCTTTCTTT
V gene: TRBV19; D gene: -; clone size: -; J gene: TRBJ1-2; CDR3 protein: CASSTPQGIRGYTF; CDR3 DNA: TGTGCCAGTAGTACGCCTCAGGGTATCCGGGGCTACACCTTC
V gene: TRBV6-5; D gene: -; clone size: -; J gene: TRBJ1-1; CDR3 protein: CASSYQAHVTEAFF; CDR3 DNA: TGTGCCAGCAGTTACCAGGCCCATGTAACTGAAGCTTTCTTT
V gene: TRBV2; D gene: -; clone size: -; J gene: TRBJ2-2; CDR3 protein: CASRGGGALGIGELFF; CDR3 DNA: TGTGCCTCCCGGGGCGGGGGCGCGTTAGGTATCGGGGAGCTGTTTTTT
V gene: TRBV25-1; D gene: TRBD2; clone size: -; J gene: TRBJ2-3; CDR3 protein: CASSEILAGSTDTQYF; CDR3 DNA: TGTGCCAGCAGTGAAATACTAGCGGGAAGCACAGATACGCAGTATTTT
V gene: TRBV6-5; D gene: TRBD1; clone size: -; J gene: TRBJ1-5; CDR3 protein: CASSRTQGAPQPQHF; CDR3 DNA: TGTGCCAGCAGTCGTACACAGGGGGCTCCCCAGCCCCAGCATTTT
V gene: TRBV4-1; D gene: -; clone size: -; J gene: TRBJ1-5; CDR3 protein: CASSQEVGDGQPQHF; CDR3 DNA: TGCGCCAGCAGCCAAGAAGTGGGTGACGGTCAGCCCCAGCATTTT
V gene: TRBV28; D gene: TRBD1; clone size: -; J gene: TRBJ1-3; CDR3 protein: CASSTYDRGRNTIYF; CDR3 DNA: TGTGCCAGCAGTACATATGACAGGGGGCGGAACACCATATATTTT
V gene: TRBV27; D gene: -; clone size: -; J gene: TRBJ1-1; CDR3 protein: CASSPTRTFHTEAFF; CDR3 DNA: TGTGCCAGCAGCCCAACCCGGACATTCCACACTGAAGCTTTCTTT
V gene: TRBV5-1; D gene: TRBD1; clone size: -; J gene: TRBJ1-2; CDR3 protein: CASSRGPGQGRGYTF; CDR3 DNA: TGCGCCAGCAGCCGCGGACCGGGACAGGGACGGGGCTACACCTTC
V gene: TRBV30; D gene: -; clone size: -; J gene: TRBJ2-2; CDR3 protein: CAWGSLGFSGELFF; CDR3 DNA: TGTGCCTGGGGATCCTTAGGATTTTCTGGGGAGCTGTTTTTT
V gene: TRBV6-2/TRBV6-3; D gene: -; clone size: once; J gene: TRBJ1-1; CDR3 protein: CASSYPRSGAFAEAFF; CDR3 DNA: TGTGCCAGCAGTTACCCCCGTTCAGGGGCGTTCGCTGAAGCTTTCTTT
V gene: TRBV11-2; D gene: -; clone size: -; J gene: TRBJ1-1; CDR3 protein: CASSFTGFTEAFF; CDR3 DNA: TGTGCCAGCAGCTTCACAGGGTTCACTGAAGCTTTCTTT
V gene: TRBV5-1; D gene: TRBD2; clone size: -; J gene: TRBJ2-7; CDR3 protein: CASSPLDGRHSYEQYF; CDR3 DNA: TGCGCCAGCAGCCCCCTGGACGGGAGGCACTCCTACGAGCAGTACTTC
V gene: TRBV5-1; D gene: -; clone size: -; J gene: TRBJ2-1; CDR3 protein: CASSSGQSSYNEQFF; CDR3 DNA: TGCGCCAGCAGCTCCGGACAGAGCTCCTACAATGAGCAGTTCTTC
V gene: TRBV27; D gene: -; clone size: few; J gene: TRBJ1-6; CDR3 protein: CASSLRGNSYNSPLHF; CDR3 DNA: TGTGCCAGCAGTTTACGGGGTAACTCCTATAATTCACCCCTCCACTTT
V gene: TRBV18; D gene: TRBD2; clone size: -; J gene: TRBJ2-3; CDR3 protein: CASSPRTSRDTQYF; CDR3 DNA: TGTGCCAGCTCTCCCAGGACTAGCCGCGATACGCAGTATTTT
V gene: TRBV4-1; D gene: -; clone size: -; J gene: TRBJ1-2; CDR3 protein: CASSQGNDLYGYTF; CDR3 DNA: TGCGCCAGCAGCCAAGGGAACGACCTATATGGCTACACCTTC
V gene: TRBV5-1; D gene: -; clone size: once; J gene: TRBJ2-4; CDR3 protein: CASSLDPGRIAKNIQYF; CDR3 DNA: TGCGCCAGCAGCTTGGATCCAGGGCGTATTGCCAAAAACATTCAGTACTTC
V gene: TRBV28; D gene: -; clone size: -; J gene: TRBJ1-1; CDR3 protein: CASSLTQTEAFF; CDR3 DNA: TGTGCCAGCAGTTTAACACAGACTGAAGCTTTCTTT
V gene: TRBV5-1; D gene: TRBD1; clone size: -; J gene: TRBJ1-1; CDR3 protein: CASSIRVTGDPEAFF; CDR3 DNA: TGCGCCAGCAGCATACGAGTGACAGGGGACCCTGAAGCTTTCTTT
V gene: TRBV19; D gene: -; clone size: -; J gene: TRBJ2-5; CDR3 protein: CASTAGPRQETQYF; CDR3 DNA: TGTGCCAGTACGGCGGGCCCACGCCAAGAGACCCAGTACTTC
V gene: TRBV2; D gene: TRBD2; clone size: -; J gene: TRBJ2-1; CDR3 protein: CASRGDTTGGDNEQFF; CDR3 DNA: TGTGCCAGCAGAGGTGATACCACGGGAGGGGACAATGAGCAGTTCTTC
V gene: TRBV6-5; D gene: -; clone size: -; J gene: TRBJ1-2; CDR3 protein: CASSYPSGYGYTF; CDR3 DNA: TGTGCCAGCAGTTACCCGAGCGGGTATGGCTACACCTTC
V gene: TRBV28; D gene: TRBD1; clone size: -; J gene: TRBJ2-1; CDR3 protein: CASSTPLGQGARNEQFF; CDR3 DNA: TGTGCCAGCAGTACGCCCTTAGGACAGGGGGCGCGCAATGAGCAGTTCTTC
V gene: TRBV7-9; D gene: -; clone size: -; J gene: TRBJ2-7; CDR3 protein: CASARARGNYEQYF; CDR3 DNA: TGTGCCAGCGCGAGAGCCAGGGGAAACTACGAGCAGTACTTC
V gene: TRBV15; D gene: TRBD1; clone size: -; J gene: TRBJ2-4; CDR3 protein: CATSRDAGTGGKNIQYF; CDR3 DNA: TGTGCCACCAGCAGAGATGCCGGGACAGGGGGGAAAAACATTCAGTACTTC
V gene: TRBV21-1; D gene: -; clone size: few; J gene: TRBJ1-2; CDR3 protein: CASSTLSGTGDQYGYTF; CDR3 DNA: TGTGCCAGCAGCACCCTCTCCGGGACAGGGGACCAGTATGGCTACACCTTC
V gene: TRBV28; D gene: -; clone size: -; J gene: TRBJ2-7; CDR3 protein: CASSPHRAETSYEQYF; CDR3 DNA: TGTGCCAGCAGTCCCCACAGGGCCGAAACTTCCTACGAGCAGTACTTC
V gene: TRBV7-9; D gene: -; clone size: -; J gene: TRBJ2-2; CDR3 protein: CASSLGPPGGNTGELFF; CDR3 DNA: TGTGCCAGCAGCTTAGGGCCTCCAGGAGGAAACACCGGGGAGCTGTTTTTT
V gene: TRBV7-2; D gene: -; clone size: once; J gene: TRBJ1-5; CDR3 protein: CASSPGTYSNQPQHF; CDR3 DNA: TGTGCCAGCAGCCCCGGCACTTATAGCAATCAGCCCCAGCATTTT
V gene: TRBV4-1; D gene: -; clone size: -; J gene: TRBJ1-1; CDR3 protein: CASSFQMNTEAFF; CDR3 DNA: TGCGCCAGCAGCTTTCAAATGAACACTGAAGCTTTCTTT
V gene: TRBV3-1/TRBV3-2; D gene: TRBD2; clone size: -; J gene: TRBJ2-1; CDR3 protein: CASSPPGTSINEQFF; CDR3 DNA: TGTGCCAGCAGCCCCCCCGGGACTAGCATCAATGAGCAGTTCTTC